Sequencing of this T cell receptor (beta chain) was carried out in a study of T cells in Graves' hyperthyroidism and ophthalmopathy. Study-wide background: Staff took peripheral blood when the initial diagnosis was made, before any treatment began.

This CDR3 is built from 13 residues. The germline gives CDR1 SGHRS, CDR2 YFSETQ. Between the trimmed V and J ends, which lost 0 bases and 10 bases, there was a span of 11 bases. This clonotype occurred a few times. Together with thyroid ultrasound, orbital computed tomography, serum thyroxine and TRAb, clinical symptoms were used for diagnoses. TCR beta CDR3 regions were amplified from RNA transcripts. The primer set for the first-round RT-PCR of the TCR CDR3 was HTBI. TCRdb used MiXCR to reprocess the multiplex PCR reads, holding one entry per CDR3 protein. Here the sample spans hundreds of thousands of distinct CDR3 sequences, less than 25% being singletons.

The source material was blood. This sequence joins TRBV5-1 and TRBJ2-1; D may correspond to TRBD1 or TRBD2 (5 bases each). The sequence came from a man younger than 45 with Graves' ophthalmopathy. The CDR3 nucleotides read TGCGCCAGCAGCTTGGGGGCCGGGGACGAGCAGTTCTTC. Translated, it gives CASSLGAGDEQFF.